This T cell receptor (beta chain) is from a study of OX40 agonist ivuxolimab in advanced cancers. Profiled with immunoSEQ multiplex PCR; TCRdb holds only in-frame clones, not every one. Seen here are 66,000 or so clones, 92% observed once, and the top ten hold approximately 20%. The material sequenced was CD4+ or CD8+ T cells sorted from blood, taken in a trial of the OX40 agonist ivuxolimab. The receptor was derived from an adult with an advanced solid tumor such as melanoma, head and neck, liver or kidney cancer.

CDR3 coding DNA: TGCGCCAGCAGCTTAAAGGGGGCCCCCCCCGGGGAGCTGTTTTTT. This sequence encodes CASSLKGAPPGELFF. The chain is built from TRBV5-1 and TRBJ2-2; 7 bases fit TRBD1. This CDR3 region has 15 residues. Germline V CDR1 and CDR2: SGHRS, YFSETQ. Unmatched junction bases numbered 7, after V lost 2 bases and J lost 6 bases.